This is a list of T cell receptor beta chains from one sample in a study of blood T cell repertoires in COVID-19. Some clones are missing from TCRdb's copy, which holds only in-frame ones; the method was immunoSEQ multiplex PCR. The sample consists of 70,000 to 95,000 clones, roughly 87% of them appearing once. What was sequenced was peripheral blood. Receptors originate from a woman of 80 years or more with active COVID-19. The CDR3 runs from the conserved cysteine through the conserved F or W. The D gene is left open where the match is weak. The size field is filled for only some rows; it gives once, few, many or a size class.

cdr3_length,d_call,v_call,clone_size,j_call,cdr3_nt,cdr3_aa
15,TRBD2,TRBV6-6,.,TRBJ2-7,TGTGCCAGCAGTTACGATTGGCGGGAGGGCCACGAGCAGTACTTC,CASSYDWREGHEQYF
14,.,TRBV2,.,TRBJ2-1,TGTGCCAGCCAACAACTAGTCAACTTGAATGAGCAGTTCTTC,CASQQLVNLNEQFF
12,.,TRBV11-2,.,TRBJ2-5,TGTGCCAGCCAGGGGCCAGGGGAGACCCAGTACTTC,CASQGPGETQYF
13,.,TRBV30,.,TRBJ1-2,TGTGCCTGGAGCGAAAGAGGGCTACGTGGCTACACCTTC,CAWSERGLRGYTF
15,.,TRBV28,.,TRBJ2-3,TGTGCCAGCAAAGGGGGGGGCTCCTACACAGATACGCAGTATTTT,CASKGGGSYTDTQYF
15,.,TRBV28,.,TRBJ1-4,TGTGCCAGCAGTTTATGGCTGTCGCGCAAAGAAAAACTGTTTTTT,CASSLWLSRKEKLFF
15,TRBD1,TRBV9,.,TRBJ1-3,TGTGCCAGCAGCGTAGACCCGACAGGGTTAGACACCATATATTTT,CASSVDPTGLDTIYF
16,TRBD1,TRBV7-2,.,TRBJ2-7,TGTGCCAGCAGCAGAAGTTTGGGGACAGGGAGGTACGAGCAGTACTTC,CASSRSLGTGRYEQYF
14,TRBD2,TRBV27,.,TRBJ2-1,TGTGCCAGCAGTCAGACTAGCGGGACCAATGAGCAGTTCTTC,CASSQTSGTNEQFF
13,.,TRBV7-9,many,TRBJ2-1,TGTGCCAGCAGCTTATCGTCCGACAATGAGCAGTTCTTC,CASSLSSDNEQFF
13,.,TRBV9,.,TRBJ1-1,TGTGCCAGCTCCGGGGGTCTTGACACTGAAGCTTTCTTT,CASSGGLDTEAFF
15,TRBD2,TRBV7-2,.,TRBJ2-3,TGTGCCAGCAGCCCTAAGCGGGAAAGGACAGATACGCAGTATTTT,CASSPKRERTDTQYF
15,TRBD1,TRBV7-9,.,TRBJ2-1,TGTGCCAGCAGCCCCTTTAGGGGGCTGCTACAAGAGCAGTTCTTC,CASSPFRGLLQEQFF
14,.,TRBV10-3,.,TRBJ2-2,TGTGCCATCCGAAGGCAGGAGAACACCGGGGAGCTGTTTTTT,CAIRRQENTGELFF
14,.,TRBV28,.,TRBJ2-3,TGTGCCAGCAGTTTGAACAGGCGCACAGATACGCAGTATTTT,CASSLNRRTDTQYF
16,.,TRBV19,.,TRBJ1-5,TGTGCCAGTAGTATGATACGAGACAGCCGCAATCAGCCCCAGCATTTT,CASSMIRDSRNQPQHF
15,.,TRBV7-2,.,TRBJ1-6,TGTGCCAGCAGCCCGGCGGGAGGGTGGGCTTCACCCCTCCACTTT,CASSPAGGWASPLHF
15,.,TRBV7-2,.,TRBJ1-4,TGTGCCAGCAGCTTCGTCCGGGGGGGAATGAAAAAACTGTTTTTT,CASSFVRGGMKKLFF
15,.,TRBV5-1,.,TRBJ1-6,TGCGCCAGCAGCCTCTCGGGGGGCTATAATTCACCCCTCCACTTT,CASSLSGGYNSPLHF
14,.,TRBV11-3,.,TRBJ2-3,TGTGCCAGCAGCTCCGGACATAGCACAGATACGCAGTATTTT,CASSSGHSTDTQYF
14,.,TRBV11-2,once,TRBJ1-2,TGTGCCAGCAGTCGCGGACAGACCGACTATGGCTACACCTTC,CASSRGQTDYGYTF
15,TRBD2,TRBV2,.,TRBJ2-1,TGTGCCAGCAGTGTGGAAGCGGGAGTTTACAATGAGCAGTTCTTC,CASSVEAGVYNEQFF
14,.,TRBV27,.,TRBJ2-1,TGTGCCAGCAGTTTAAGAGGGCCCTCCAATGAGCAGTTCTTC,CASSLRGPSNEQFF
13,TRBD1,TRBV4-1,once,TRBJ2-7,TGCGCCAGCAGCCCCACAGGGGCCTACGAGCAGTACTTC,CASSPTGAYEQYF
17,.,TRBV28,.,TRBJ1-5,TGTGCCAGCAGTTTTGGGCTTGGGTGGCAAAGCAATCAGCCCCAGCATTTT,CASSFGLGWQSNQPQHF
15,.,TRBV9,.,TRBJ1-4,TGTGCCAGCAGCGTTTCCGGGTCCCGGGGGGAAAAACTGTTTTTT,CASSVSGSRGEKLFF
18,TRBD2,TRBV29-1,.,TRBJ2-3,TGCAGCGCCGGTGGATTAGCGGGAGGGCGGGGTGGCACAGATACGCAGTATTTT,CSAGGLAGGRGGTDTQYF
17,TRBD2,TRBV5-5,once,TRBJ2-1,TGTGCCAGCAGCTTGGCCTCCCTAGGGGCGGGAGGGCCAAATCAGTTCTTC,CASSLASLGAGGPNQFF
14,TRBD1,TRBV7-2,.,TRBJ2-3,TGTGCCAGCAGCTTGGACAGGGGGTCCGATACGCAGTATTTT,CASSLDRGSDTQYF
16,.,TRBV15,few,TRBJ1-3,TGTGCCACCAGGGACAGCCCCAAGGCTCTCGGAAACACCATATATTTT,CATRDSPKALGNTIYF
15,TRBD2,TRBV10-2,.,TRBJ2-7,TGCGCCAGCAGTAGACTAGCGGGAGGTAAGGACGAGCAGTACTTC,CASSRLAGGKDEQYF
16,TRBD1,TRBV27,.,TRBJ1-5,TGTGCCAGCAGTGAAGTGCGGGACAGGGGCAATCAGCCCCAGCATTTT,CASSEVRDRGNQPQHF
14,.,TRBV4-3,.,TRBJ2-2,TGCGCCAGCAGCCTAGCCCCGAACACCGGGGAGCTGTTTTTT,CASSLAPNTGELFF
15,TRBD2,TRBV6-5,.,TRBJ2-7,TGTGCCAGCAGTTACTCGATAGCGGGAGGCCTCGAGCAGTACTTC,CASSYSIAGGLEQYF
15,.,TRBV6-5,.,TRBJ1-2,TGTGCCAGCAGCGCAGACCCGGGGTGGGTCTTTGTCGACACCTTC,CASSADPGWVFVDTF
16,.,TRBV11-2,.,TRBJ2-1,TGTGCCAGCAGCCCCCCCCTTGGTAGCGGCCTCAATGAGCAGTTCTTC,CASSPPLGSGLNEQFF
14,TRBD1,TRBV19,many,TRBJ1-5,TGTGCCAGTAGTGCGTACAGGGGCGATCAGCCCCAGCATTTT,CASSAYRGDQPQHF
15,TRBD2,TRBV3-1/TRBV3-2,.,TRBJ2-1,TGTGCCAGCAGCCAATTTTTAACGGCGGGGGATGAGCAGTTCTTC,CASSQFLTAGDEQFF
13,TRBD2,TRBV20-1,once,TRBJ2-5,TGCAGTGCTAGTTGGGGGGAGGGTGAGACCCAGTACTTC,CSASWGEGETQYF
13,.,TRBV6-5,.,TRBJ1-1,TGTGCCAGCAGCCGGAATGGCGGGGCTGAAGCTTTCTTT,CASSRNGGAEAFF
17,.,TRBV27,few,TRBJ1-1,TGTGCCAGCAGCCCTCGTTTCGTCCCCGAGGAGGACACTGAAGCTTTCTTT,CASSPRFVPEEDTEAFF
15,TRBD1,TRBV5-1,few,TRBJ2-7,TGCGCCAGCAGCATAGGGACAGGGGGCCCCTACGAGCAGTACTTC,CASSIGTGGPYEQYF
14,.,TRBV4-1,.,TRBJ2-2,TGCGCCAGCAGCCTCGACACTCGAACCGGGGAGCTGTTTTTT,CASSLDTRTGELFF
14,.,TRBV27,.,TRBJ1-2,TGTGCCAGCAGTTTAAATGATCAGGACTATGGCTACACCTTC,CASSLNDQDYGYTF
14,.,TRBV5-6,.,TRBJ2-7,TGTGCCAGCAGCTTGCCGGGATATTCCTACGAGCAGTACTTC,CASSLPGYSYEQYF
12,.,TRBV6-2/TRBV6-3,.,TRBJ2-7,TGTGCCAGCAGCGGGCCGAGAAGCGAGCAGTACTTC,CASSGPRSEQYF
15,TRBD2,TRBV6-2/TRBV6-3,.,TRBJ2-7,TGTGCCAGCAGTTCCCGACTAGCGGGAACCTACGAGCAGTACTTC,CASSSRLAGTYEQYF
10,.,TRBV20-1,.,TRBJ2-7,TGCAGTGCCCAGTCTTACGAGCAGTACTTC,CSAQSYEQYF
15,.,TRBV19,.,TRBJ1-5,TGTGCCAGTAGTACGGGGCGGAGGGGTGACCAGCCCCAGCATTTT,CASSTGRRGDQPQHF
14,TRBD1,TRBV28,.,TRBJ2-1,TGTGCCAGCAGTGGGACAGGGGGCGGAAATGAGCAGTTCTTC,CASSGTGGGNEQFF
13,TRBD1,TRBV3-1/TRBV3-2,once,TRBJ1-1,TGTGCCAGCAGGAACAGGGGCCACGCCGTAGCTTTCTTT,CASRNRGHAVAFF
15,.,TRBV27,.,TRBJ2-1,TGTGCCAGCAGTTTATCCACGCTAGCGTACAATGAGCAGTTCTTC,CASSLSTLAYNEQFF
14,.,TRBV6-2/TRBV6-3,once,TRBJ2-7,TGTGCCAGCAGCAATCTAGGGGGTGCCTACGAGCAGTACTTC,CASSNLGGAYEQYF